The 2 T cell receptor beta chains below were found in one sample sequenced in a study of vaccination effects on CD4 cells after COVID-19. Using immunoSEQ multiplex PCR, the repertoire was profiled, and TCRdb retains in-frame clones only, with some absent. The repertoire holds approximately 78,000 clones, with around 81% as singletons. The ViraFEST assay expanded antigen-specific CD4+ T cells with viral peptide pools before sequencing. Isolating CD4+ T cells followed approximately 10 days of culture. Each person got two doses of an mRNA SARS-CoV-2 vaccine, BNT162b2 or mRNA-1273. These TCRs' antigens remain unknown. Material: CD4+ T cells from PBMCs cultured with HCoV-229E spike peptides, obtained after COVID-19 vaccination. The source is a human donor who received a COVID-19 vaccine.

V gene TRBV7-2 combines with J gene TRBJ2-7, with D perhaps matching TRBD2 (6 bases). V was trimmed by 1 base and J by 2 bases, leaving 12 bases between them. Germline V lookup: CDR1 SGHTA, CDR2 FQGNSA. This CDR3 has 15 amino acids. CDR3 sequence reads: CASSLEAGRAYEQYV. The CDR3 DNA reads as TGTGCCAGCAGCTTAGAAGCGGGCAGAGCCTACGAGCAGTACGTC.

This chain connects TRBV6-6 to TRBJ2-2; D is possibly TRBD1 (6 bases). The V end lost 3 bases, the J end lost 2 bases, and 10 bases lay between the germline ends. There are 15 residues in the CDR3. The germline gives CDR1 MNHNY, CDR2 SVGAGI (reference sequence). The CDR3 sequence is CASSYQGPNTGELFF. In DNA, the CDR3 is TGTGCCAGCAGTTATCAGGGGCCAAACACCGGGGAGCTGTTTTTT.